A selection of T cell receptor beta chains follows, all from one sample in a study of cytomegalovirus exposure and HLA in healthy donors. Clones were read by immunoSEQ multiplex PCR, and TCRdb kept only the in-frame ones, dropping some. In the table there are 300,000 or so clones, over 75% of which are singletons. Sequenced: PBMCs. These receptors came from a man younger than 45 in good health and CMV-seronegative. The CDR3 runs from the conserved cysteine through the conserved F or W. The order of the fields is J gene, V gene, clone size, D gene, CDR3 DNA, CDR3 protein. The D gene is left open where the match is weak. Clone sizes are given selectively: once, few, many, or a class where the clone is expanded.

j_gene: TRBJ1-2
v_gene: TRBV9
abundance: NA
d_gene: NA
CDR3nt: TGTGCCAGCAGCAGACAGTCGGGTAACTATGGCTACACCTTC
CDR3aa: CASSRQSGNYGYTF

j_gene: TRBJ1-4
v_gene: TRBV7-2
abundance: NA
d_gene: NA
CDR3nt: TGTGCCAGCAGCCCCGCGGGGGGGACTAATGAAAAACTGTTTTTT
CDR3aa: CASSPAGGTNEKLFF

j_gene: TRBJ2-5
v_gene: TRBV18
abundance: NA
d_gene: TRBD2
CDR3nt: TGTGCCAGCTCACCCAGCGGGACTAGGGCTTTGGAGACCCAGTACTTC
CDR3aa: CASSPSGTRALETQYF

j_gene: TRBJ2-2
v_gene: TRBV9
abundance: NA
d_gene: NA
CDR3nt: TGTGCCAGCAGCGTAGTGAGCGGGGAGCTGTTTTTT
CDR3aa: CASSVVSGELFF

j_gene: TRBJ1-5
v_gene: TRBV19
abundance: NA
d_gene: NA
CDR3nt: TGTGCCAGTAGTATAGATCACGGGAATCAGCCCCAGCATTTT
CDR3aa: CASSIDHGNQPQHF

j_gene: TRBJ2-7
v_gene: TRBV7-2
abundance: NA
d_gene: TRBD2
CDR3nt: TGTGCCAGCAGCCGAACTAGCGGGGGGGCCTACGAGCAGTACTTC
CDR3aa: CASSRTSGGAYEQYF

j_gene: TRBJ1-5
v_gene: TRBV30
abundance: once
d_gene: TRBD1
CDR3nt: TGTGCCTGGGGACAGGGCAATCAGCCCCAGCATTTT
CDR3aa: CAWGQGNQPQHF

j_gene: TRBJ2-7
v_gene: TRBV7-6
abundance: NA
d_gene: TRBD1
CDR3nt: TGTGCCAGCAGCTGGGGGACAGGGGCTGGGGAGCAGTACTTC
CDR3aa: CASSWGTGAGEQYF

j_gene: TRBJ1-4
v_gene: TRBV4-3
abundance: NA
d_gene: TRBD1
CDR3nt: TGCGCCAGCAGCCAAGCTGAAGTGACAGGGGATGAAAAACTGTTTTTT
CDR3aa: CASSQAEVTGDEKLFF

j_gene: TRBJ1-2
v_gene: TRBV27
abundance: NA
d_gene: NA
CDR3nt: TGTGCCAGCAGTTACGACAGGTGGGGATATGGCTACACCTTC
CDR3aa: CASSYDRWGYGYTF

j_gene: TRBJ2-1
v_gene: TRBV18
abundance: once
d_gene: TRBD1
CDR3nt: TGTGCCAGCTCATCCGGGACAGACTCCTACAATGAGCAGTTCTTC
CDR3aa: CASSSGTDSYNEQFF

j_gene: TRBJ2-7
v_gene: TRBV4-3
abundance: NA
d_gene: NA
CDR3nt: TGCGCCAGCAGCCAAGATAGGTGGGGAGCCCCCTACGAGCAGTACTTC
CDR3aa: CASSQDRWGAPYEQYF